Shown below are 17 T cell receptor beta chains from a single sample sequenced in a study of CD8 T cells in ankylosing spondylitis. No antigen is known for these receptors. One entry per CDR3 protein, called by TCRdb with MiXCR from the 5' RACE reads. The sample lists roughly 470,000 distinct CDR3 sequences, around 26% occurring once. General study points: A TCR beta motif made of eight highly homologous variants seemed typical of ankylosing spondylitis blood.

The sample was blood, either unsorted or a sorted T cell fraction (not recorded which). All receptors come from a male donor with ankylosing spondylitis.

This clonotype came up a few times. This chain connects TRBV2 to TRBJ1-2; D possibly corresponds to TRBD1 (5 bases). With 3 bases removed from V and 1 base from J, the gap between germline ends came to 6 bases. Germline V lookup: CDR1 SNHLY, CDR2 FYNNEI. The CDR3 runs 13 residues. As DNA, the CDR3 is TGTGCCAGCAGTGAGGACAATAACTATGGCTACACCTTC. Protein sequence: CASSEDNNYGYTF.

The chain carries TRBV12-3 or TRBV12-4 and TRBJ1-2, with D unclear. Trimming cost V 11 bases and J 0 bases, with 16 bases left between them. This CDR3 is 14 amino acids long. The CDR3 DNA reads as TGTGCCGCCCTAGTGGGGTACCCTAACTATGGCTACACCTTC. Its translation is CAALVGYPNYGYTF.

Remarks on this clonotype: The conserved phenylalanine or tryptophan normally closing the CDR3 is absent here, so this likely arose from a read error. V usage is TRBV20-1 and J usage is TRBJ1-5, with unresolved D. The CDR3 covers 13 residues. The ends were cut back, 4 bases at V and 4 bases at J, with 11 bases in the middle. In germline, CDR1 is DFQATT, CDR2 SNEGSKA (reference sequence). The CDR3 DNA reads TGCAGTGCTATTTCCGGGAAAAATCAGCCCCAGCATCTT. Protein product: CSAISGKNQPQHL.

The chain joins TRBV18 to TRBJ2-1; the match to TRBD1 covers 8 bases. V shed 3 bases, J shed 8 bases, and the junction held 12 bases outside the gene matches. The CDR3 length is 16 residues. CDR1 is KGHSH, CDR2 LQKENI, per germline. CDR3 bases: TGTGCCAGCTCACCTTATCCAGGACAGGGAAAGTATGAGCAGTTCTTC. As protein: CASSPYPGQGKYEQFF.

This clonotype was observed a few times. The V call is TRBV20-1, the J call TRBJ2-1, with a possible D match to TRBD1 (7 bases). The CDR3 loop spans 12 amino acids. Germline V gene data show CDR1 as DFQATT and CDR2 as SNEGSKA (reference sequence). Deletions cut 7 bases from V and 6 bases from J, with 13 bases between. CDR3 bases: TGCAGTGTCCGACAGGGAGGCAATGAGCAGTTCTTC. Its translation is CSVRQGGNEQFF.

This sequence joins TRBV5-4 and TRBJ2-7; either TRBD1 or TRBD2 may fit D (5 bases each). From germline, CDR1 is SGHNT and CDR2 YYREEE (reference sequence). Deletions cut 5 bases from V and 4 bases from J, with 10 bases between. This CDR3 is built from 12 residues. CDR3 DNA sequence: TGTGCCAGCAGTTTTTGGGGGTACGAGCAGTACTTC. Translating gives CASSFWGYEQYF.

In its sample, this clonotype was seen a few times. The chain employs TRBV27 and TRBJ2-3; possibly TRBD2 for D (7 bases). CDR3 size: 16 residues. V was trimmed by 5 bases and J by 2 bases, leaving 17 bases between them. The germline CDR1 and CDR2 sequences are MNHEY and SMNVEV (reference sequence). This chain's CDR3 is CASSVGGSGATDTQYF. The CDR3 nucleotides are TGTGCCAGCAGTGTCGGGGGCAGCGGGGCCACAGATACGCAGTATTTT.

The rearrangement uses TRBV25-1 and TRBJ2-7, with a possible D match to TRBD2 (6 bases). The CDR3 is 13 amino acids. The germline V gene has CDR1 MGHDK and CDR2 SYGVNS. V lost 4 bases and J 4 bases, leaving 11 bases between the germline ends. The CDR3 DNA reads TGTGCCAGCAGTGCCGGGGGTCTATACGAGCAGTACTTC. Its protein product is CASSAGGLYEQYF.

The J gene is TRBJ1-5, the V gene TRBV3-1, with D uncertain. The V gene's germline CDR1 is LGHDT and CDR2 YNNKEL (reference sequence). There are 13 residues in the CDR3. The V and J ends lost 4 bases and 2 bases respectively, with 6 bases between them. Here the CDR3 DNA reads TGTGCCAGCAGCCCCAGCCGCAATCAGCCCCAGCATTTT. This codes for CASSPSRNQPQHF.

The chain carries TRBV11-2 and TRBJ1-4, with 9 bases that match TRBD1. The junction had 9 bases not matched to a gene; V was cut back by 8 bases and J by 8 bases. The CDR3 spans 14 residues. CDR1 and CDR2 (germline): SGHAT, FQNNGV. The CDR3 DNA is TGTGCCAGCGGGAAACAGGGGGCGCGGGAAAAACTGTTTTTT. It encodes CASGKQGAREKLFF.

V gene TRBV7-8 combines with J gene TRBJ2-5; the D call may be TRBD1 or TRBD2 (6 bases each). This CDR3 comprises 14 residues. Germline CDR1 is SGHVS and CDR2 is FQNEAQ. Trimming took 5 bases from V and 5 from J, leaving 15 bases between them. The CDR3 sequence: CASSPLGGKETQYF. CDR3 DNA sequence: TGTGCCAGCAGCCCGCTGGGGGGCAAGGAGACCCAGTACTTC.

V usage is TRBV24-1 and J usage is TRBJ2-1; D remains unclear. The V and J ends lost 1 base and 0 bases respectively, with 15 bases between them. Germline V gene sequence: CDR1 KGHDR, CDR2 SFDVKD. This CDR3 is built from 18 residues. Written as DNA, the CDR3 is TGTGCCACCAGTGATTTAAGTGTCAGGACCAGCTCCTACAATGAGCAGTTCTTC. Amino acid sequence: CATSDLSVRTSSYNEQFF.

V is TRBV7-2 and J is TRBJ2-1, with TRBD1 as a possible D gene (6 bases). Trimming stripped 1 base from V and 9 bases from J, with 13 bases between. The germline V gene encodes CDR1 SGHTA and CDR2 FQGNSA. There are 14 residues in the CDR3. The CDR3 coding sequence is TGTGCCAGCAGCTTAGTGGGGGCTAGTCTTGAGCAGTTCTTC. Its translation: CASSLVGASLEQFF.

This clonotype appeared a few times. The chain joins TRBV3-1 to TRBJ1-2; 7 nucleotides match TRBD1. The CDR3 spans 13 residues. CDR1 LGHDT and CDR2 YNNKEL come from the germline V gene (reference sequence). The junction had 7 bases not matched to a gene; V was cut back by 7 bases and J by 5 bases. The CDR3 bases are TGTGCCAGCACCCAGGGGGGTGGATATGGCTACACCTTC. It yields the protein CASTQGGGYGYTF. The complete variable domain, with remaining parts taken from reference TRBV3-1 and TRBJ1-2, reads DTAVSQTPKYLVTQMGNDKSIKCEQNLGHDTMYWYKQDSKKFLKIMFSYNNKELIINETVPNRFSPKSPDKAHLNLHINSLELGDSAVYFCASTQGGGYGYTFGSGTRLTVV.

This sequence joins TRBV27 and TRBJ2-2; TRBD2 aligns across 7 bases. CDR3 length: 15 amino acids. Germline V gene sequence: CDR1 MNHEY, CDR2 SMNVEV (reference sequence). Germline trimming cut 7 bases from V and 4 bases from J; bases unmatched to any gene: 9. The CDR3 reads CASTRLAVVTGELFF. CDR3 sequence (DNA): TGTGCCAGCACCCGTCTAGCGGTAGTCACCGGGGAGCTGTTTTTT.

This chain connects TRBV6-5 to TRBJ2-6; 10 bases line up with TRBD1. Germline V CDR1 and CDR2: MNHEY, SVGAGI. V dropped 2 bases and J dropped 2; count of bases not matched to a gene: 3. The CDR3 is 17 amino acids. The DNA of the CDR3 is TGTGCCAGCAGTTACCGGACAGGGGGTGCTGGGGCCAACGTCCTGACTTTC. Translated: CASSYRTGGAGANVLTF.

This chain links TRBV12-3 or TRBV12-4 with TRBJ2-7; maybe TRBD1 (6 bases). V was pared by 6 bases and J by 10 bases, with 19 bases between. The CDR3 consists of 13 residues. The CDR3 nucleotides are TGTGCCAGCAGGCAAGAACAGGGATATGACCAGTACTTC. Its protein is CASRQEQGYDQYF.